A selection of T cell receptor beta chains follows, all from one sample in a study of T-cell memory formation after mild COVID-19. TCRdb called the 5' RACE reads again in MiXCR, with one record for every CDR3 protein. Among 400,000 to 500,000 distinct CDR3 sequences listed, 20% to 25% were seen once. Sequenced sample: PBMCs or a T cell subset sorted from them (not recorded which). These receptors were collected from an adult woman who had mild COVID-19 (a few samples of this study predate the infection). Cell type and time point are not known. The CDR3 runs from the conserved cysteine through the conserved F or W. D genes are given only for firm matches. Size tells how often a clone was seen (once, few, many) or the class of an expanded clone, and some rows leave it out.

TGTGCCAGCAGCCAGGGTGGGGTTAACACTGAAGCTTTCTTT	CASSQGGVNTEAFF	TRBJ1-1	-	TRBV7-9	-
TGTGCCAGCAGCGCGGGACGGAACACTGAAGCTTTCTTT	CASSAGRNTEAFF	TRBJ1-1	-	TRBV7-2	many
TGTGCCAGCAGCCAAGATGGGGGCGGGGGTACCTCCTACAATGAGCAGTTCTTC	CASSQDGGGGTSYNEQFF	TRBJ2-1	-	TRBV3-1	-
TGTGCCAGCAGCTTAACGGGGCACGGAGAGACCCAGTACTTC	CASSLTGHGETQYF	TRBJ2-5	-	TRBV11-2	few
TGTGCCAGCAGCCAGGGTACAGGGGGCGATGAGCAGTTCTTC	CASSQGTGGDEQFF	TRBJ2-1	TRBD1	TRBV4-2	-
TGTGCCAGCAGTGAAATGTGGGGCACAGATACGCAGTATTTT	CASSEMWGTDTQYF	TRBJ2-3	-	TRBV2	-
TGTGCCAGCAGCCAAGTGGCGAATGAGCAGTTCTTC	CASSQVANEQFF	TRBJ2-1	-	TRBV14	-
TGTGCCAGCAGCTTAGAACAGATCACCGGGGAGCTGTTTTTT	CASSLEQITGELFF	TRBJ2-2	-	TRBV7-6	few
TGTGCCAGCAGTCAAACGCAGGGTGGCGGGGAGCTGTTTTTT	CASSQTQGGGELFF	TRBJ2-2	-	TRBV12-3/TRBV12-4	many
TGTGCCAGCAGTTTACAGGGTTGGGATGAGCAGTTCTTC	CASSLQGWDEQFF	TRBJ2-1	-	TRBV27	few
TGCGCCAGCAGCCCGGCGGGTGACCCTTTTGAAGCTTTCTTT	CASSPAGDPFEAFF	TRBJ1-1	-	TRBV5-1	many
TGTGCCAGCAGCCAGAACCTCGCGGAAGAGACCCAGTACTTC	CASSQNLAEETQYF	TRBJ2-5	-	TRBV3-1	few
TGTGCCAGCAACCCCGGCGGGCCTTTAGGCAATGAGCAGTTCTTC	CASNPGGPLGNEQFF	TRBJ2-1	-	TRBV11-2	-
TGTGCCAGCAGCTTAGATGTGGGAGCCTCTCCAGATACGCAGTATTTT	CASSLDVGASPDTQYF	TRBJ2-3	-	TRBV7-9	-
TGTGCCACCAGCAGACGGACCGGGGGGGCGGAAACTTTTTACAATGAGCAGTTCTTC	CATSRRTGGAETFYNEQFF	TRBJ2-1	TRBD2	TRBV15	-
TGCGCCAGCAGCTCATCGGCCCCCCGGGGCACCGGGGAGCTGTTTTTT	CASSSSAPRGTGELFF	TRBJ2-2	-	TRBV5-1	few
TGCGCCAGCAGCTACCAGGCTGGGATTGGAAACACCATATATTTT	CASSYQAGIGNTIYF	TRBJ1-3	-	TRBV5-1	-
TGCGCCAGCAGCGCCGGGACAGGCCCGAACACTGAAGCTTTCTTT	CASSAGTGPNTEAFF	TRBJ1-1	TRBD1	TRBV5-1	-
TGCAGTGCTGGATCCCCGCCGGAGGGGAATTCACCCCTCCACTTT	CSAGSPPEGNSPLHF	TRBJ1-6	-	TRBV20-1	few
TGCAGTGCTAGCAGGGACACGAACACTGAAGCTTTCTTT	CSASRDTNTEAFF	TRBJ1-1	-	TRBV20-1	few
TGTGCCAGCAGCTTAGTGGCAGACTCCTACAATGAGCAGTTCTTC	CASSLVADSYNEQFF	TRBJ2-1	-	TRBV7-6	many
TGTGCCAGCAGCCGCGGGGGGTCCCGAGAGACCCAGTACTTC	CASSRGGSRETQYF	TRBJ2-5	TRBD2	TRBV7-3	-
TGCGCCAGCAGCCCCGAAAAAACTAGGGGCCTCACAGATACGCAGTATTTT	CASSPEKTRGLTDTQYF	TRBJ2-3	-	TRBV4-3	-
TGTGCCAGCAGCCCTCCCGGGGCCCCGATCTATGGCTACACCTTC	CASSPPGAPIYGYTF	TRBJ1-2	-	TRBV12-3/TRBV12-4	-
TGTGCCAGCAGCTGGAGTGGGACAGGGGTTTCTCAGCCCCAGCATTTT	CASSWSGTGVSQPQHF	TRBJ1-5	TRBD1	TRBV5-5	-
TGTGCCAGCAGTTTAGGTGTAGGACAGGTCTACGAGCAGTACTTC	CASSLGVGQVYEQYF	TRBJ2-7	TRBD1	TRBV12-3/TRBV12-4	-
TGTGCCAGCAGCTCCCCCCAAGGTACAGCGAGCTCCTACAATGAGCAGTTCTTC	CASSSPQGTASSYNEQFF	TRBJ2-1	-	TRBV11-2	few
TGCGCCAGCGGAAATACGGGACACTCCTACAATGAGCAGTTCTTC	CASGNTGHSYNEQFF	TRBJ2-1	-	TRBV5-1	few
TGCAGTGCTAGACCGCTAGCGGGACAAAACAATGAGCAGTTCTTC	CSARPLAGQNNEQFF	TRBJ2-1	TRBD2	TRBV20-1	-
TGTGCCTGGGGTGGACAGTCGAACACTGAAGCTTTCTTT	CAWGGQSNTEAFF	TRBJ1-1	-	TRBV30	-
TGTGCCAGCAGCGTAACAGGGGAAGGCTATGGCTACACCTTC	CASSVTGEGYGYTF	TRBJ1-2	TRBD1	TRBV9	-
TGTGCCAGCAGCCCTACAGGAGAACCTAGCTCCTACAATGAGCAGTTCTTC	CASSPTGEPSSYNEQFF	TRBJ2-1	-	TRBV7-3	-
TGTGCCAGCAGCCTCCCTTCGCGCCCCAATGAGCAGTTCTTC	CASSLPSRPNEQFF	TRBJ2-1	-	TRBV4-2	-
TGTGCCACCCAGAGCGGGGGAGGGCCTGAAGTGGAGCTGTTTTTT	CATQSGGGPEVELFF	TRBJ2-2	TRBD2	TRBV6-5	few
TGTGCCAGCAGTGAAGCAGGGACAGCGGAGAACTATGGCTACACCTTC	CASSEAGTAENYGYTF	TRBJ1-2	TRBD1	TRBV2	few
TGTGCCAGCAGTCTGCAACCCCATGACGGGCGGCAAGACGTGATTAGGAACACTGAAGCTTTCTTT	CASSLQPHDGRQDVIRNTEAFF	TRBJ1-1	-	TRBV27	-
TGCGCCAGCAGCCAAGGGGCTAGCGGGAGTGGGAGCTACGAGCAGTACTTC	CASSQGASGSGSYEQYF	TRBJ2-7	TRBD2	TRBV4-3	-
TGCAGTGCTAAAACGACAGGGAGGAGGGGATACCACACTGAAGCTTTCTTT	CSAKTTGRRGYHTEAFF	TRBJ1-1	TRBD1	TRBV20-1	-
TGTGCCAGCAGCAAACTCCTAGGACCTACGGAGAACTATGGCTACACCTTC	CASSKLLGPTENYGYTF	TRBJ1-2	-	TRBV21-1	-
TGTGCCAGCAGCCCTCGGGCCGGGCAAGAGACCCAGTACTTC	CASSPRAGQETQYF	TRBJ2-5	-	TRBV12-3/TRBV12-4	few
TGTGCCAGCAGTCCCCTTTTCGGGAGTATCTCCTACAATGAGCAGTTCTTC	CASSPLFGSISYNEQFF	TRBJ2-1	-	TRBV6-5	-
TGTGCCAGCAGTTTAAGCGGGAGTGGAGATACGCAGTATTTT	CASSLSGSGDTQYF	TRBJ2-3	TRBD2	TRBV12-3/TRBV12-4	few
TGTGCCAGCAGCTTAGGGGCACAGCAAGAGACCCAGTACTTC	CASSLGAQQETQYF	TRBJ2-5	-	TRBV7-2	-
TGCAGCGTTGGGGGCGGACTAGCGGGACGCCCTCGAGATACGCAGTATTTT	CSVGGGLAGRPRDTQYF	TRBJ2-3	TRBD2	TRBV29-1	few
TGTGCCAGCAGTCGGGACTCCGCGGCGGATGAGCAGTTCTTC	CASSRDSAADEQFF	TRBJ2-1	-	TRBV6-2/TRBV6-3	-